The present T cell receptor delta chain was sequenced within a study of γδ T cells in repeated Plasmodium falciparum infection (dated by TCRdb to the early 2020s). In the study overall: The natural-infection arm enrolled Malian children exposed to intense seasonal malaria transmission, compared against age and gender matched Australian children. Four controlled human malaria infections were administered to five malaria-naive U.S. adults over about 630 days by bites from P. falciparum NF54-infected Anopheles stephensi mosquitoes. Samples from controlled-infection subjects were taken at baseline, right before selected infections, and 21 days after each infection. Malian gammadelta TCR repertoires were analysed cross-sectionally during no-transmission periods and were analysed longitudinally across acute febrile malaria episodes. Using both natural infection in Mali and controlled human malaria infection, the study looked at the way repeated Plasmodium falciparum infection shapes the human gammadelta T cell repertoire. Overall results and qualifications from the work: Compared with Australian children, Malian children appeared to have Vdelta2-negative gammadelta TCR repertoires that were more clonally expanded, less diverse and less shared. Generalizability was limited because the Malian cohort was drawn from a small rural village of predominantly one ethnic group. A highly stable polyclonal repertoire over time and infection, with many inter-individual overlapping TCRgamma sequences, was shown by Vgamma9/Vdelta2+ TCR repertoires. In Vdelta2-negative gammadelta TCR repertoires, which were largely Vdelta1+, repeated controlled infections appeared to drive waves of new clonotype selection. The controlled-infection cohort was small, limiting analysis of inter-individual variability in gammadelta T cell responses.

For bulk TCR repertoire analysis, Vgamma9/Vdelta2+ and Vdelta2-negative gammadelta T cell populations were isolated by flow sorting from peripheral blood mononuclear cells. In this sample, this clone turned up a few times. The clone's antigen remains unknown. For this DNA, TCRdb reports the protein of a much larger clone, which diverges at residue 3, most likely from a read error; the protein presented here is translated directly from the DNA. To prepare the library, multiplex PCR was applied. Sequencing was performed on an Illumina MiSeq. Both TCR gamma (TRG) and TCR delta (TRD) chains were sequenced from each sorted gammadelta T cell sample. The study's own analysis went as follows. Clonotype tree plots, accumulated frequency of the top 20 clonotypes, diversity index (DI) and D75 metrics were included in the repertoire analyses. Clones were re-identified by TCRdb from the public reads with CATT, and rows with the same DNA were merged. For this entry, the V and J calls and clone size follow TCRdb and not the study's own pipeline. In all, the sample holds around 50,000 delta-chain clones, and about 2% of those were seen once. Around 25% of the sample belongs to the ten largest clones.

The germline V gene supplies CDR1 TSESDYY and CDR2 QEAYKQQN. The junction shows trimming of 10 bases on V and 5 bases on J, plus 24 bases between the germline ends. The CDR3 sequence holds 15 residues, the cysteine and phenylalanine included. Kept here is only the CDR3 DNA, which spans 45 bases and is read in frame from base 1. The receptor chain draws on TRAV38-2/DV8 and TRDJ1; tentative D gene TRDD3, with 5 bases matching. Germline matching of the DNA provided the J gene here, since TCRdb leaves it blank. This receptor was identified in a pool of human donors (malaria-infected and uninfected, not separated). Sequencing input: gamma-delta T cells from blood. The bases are TGTGCTACGTCCCGTGGGATCCGGCGGGCTGATAAACTCATCTTT. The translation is CATSRGIRRADKLIF.